This is a list of T cell receptor beta chains from one sample in a study of regulatory T cells in long-lasting Graves disease. A single record per CDR3 protein comes from TCRdb applying MiXCR to the multiplex PCR reads. The data show 300,000 to 500,000 distinct CDR3 sequences, around 20% seen once. This material consisted of peripheral blood mononuclear cells (PBMCs), taken when the disease was refractory, from a patient treated with antithyroid drugs. These receptor sequences come from a female donor with Graves disease. Both conserved end residues are part of each CDR3. D genes are given only for firm matches. Size is stated for part of the rows, as once, few or many counts, or as a class when the clone is expanded.

abundance | d_gene | j_gene | v_gene | CDR3nt | CDR3aa
. | TRBD2 | TRBJ2-1 | TRBV28 | TGTGCCAGCAGCACGGGACTAGCGGGAAAGGAGCAGTTCTTC | CASSTGLAGKEQFF
. | . | TRBJ1-5 | TRBV20-1 | TGCAGTGCTAGAGCTTCGCCGGGGCAGCCCCAGCATTTT | CSARASPGQPQHF
few | . | TRBJ2-7 | TRBV12-3/TRBV12-4 | TGTGCCAGCAGTTTGCGGGCGGGGCCCTACGAGCAGTACTTC | CASSLRAGPYEQYF
few | TRBD1 | TRBJ1-5 | TRBV6-1 | TGTGCCAGCAGCTTCGAGAGACAGGGGTTAAATCAGCCCCAGCATTTT | CASSFERQGLNQPQHF
few | . | TRBJ1-2 | TRBV5-8 | TGTGCCAGCAGCTTGAGGGGCAGGGGAGGCGATGGCTACACCTTC | CASSLRGRGGDGYTF
many | . | TRBJ1-4 | TRBV11-2 | TGTGCCAGCAGCCCCGGAGCTGAAAAACTGTTTTTT | CASSPGAEKLFF
. | . | TRBJ2-5 | TRBV10-3 | TGTGCCATCAGTCGATTGCAGGGATTCGAGACCCAGTACTTC | CAISRLQGFETQYF
many | . | TRBJ2-5 | TRBV10-1 | TGCGCCAGCAGTTCTTGGACCCCCGGGGGCCAAGAGACCCAGTACTTC | CASSSWTPGGQETQYF
many | . | TRBJ1-2 | TRBV15 | TGTGCCACCAGCCATCACGGACAGAGAGATATCTATGGCTACACCTTC | CATSHHGQRDIYGYTF
few | TRBD2 | TRBJ2-6 | TRBV7-2 | TGTGCCAGCAGCTTAGCGGTGGGATTAGCGGGGCGCTCTGGGGCCAACGTCCTGACTTTC | CASSLAVGLAGRSGANVLTF
. | . | TRBJ2-2 | TRBV10-3 | TGTGCCATCAGTGAGTCGGGAGGAGTGAACACCGGGGAGCTGTTTTTT | CAISESGGVNTGELFF
few | . | TRBJ2-1 | TRBV20-1 | TGCAGTGCTCCCGGGGTGAGTGGCTACAATGAGCAGTTCTTC | CSAPGVSGYNEQFF
. | . | TRBJ1-1 | TRBV25-1 | TGTGCCAGCAGCCCGCCCGACACTGAAGCTTTCTTT | CASSPPDTEAFF
few | . | TRBJ2-7 | TRBV27 | TGTGCCAGCAGTTTTACAGGGACGGGCTACGAGCAGTACTTC | CASSFTGTGYEQYF
many | . | TRBJ2-7 | TRBV3-1 | TGTGCCAGCAGCCAAGTGGGGGGCCACGAGCAGTACTTC | CASSQVGGHEQYF
. | . | TRBJ2-1 | TRBV6-1 | TGTGCCAGCAGTGAAGTCGGGGCAAGGGAGCAGTTCTTC | CASSEVGAREQFF
few | . | TRBJ2-2 | TRBV20-1 | TGCAGTGCTAGAGATCCCGGATCACCCGGGGAGCTGTTTTTT | CSARDPGSPGELFF